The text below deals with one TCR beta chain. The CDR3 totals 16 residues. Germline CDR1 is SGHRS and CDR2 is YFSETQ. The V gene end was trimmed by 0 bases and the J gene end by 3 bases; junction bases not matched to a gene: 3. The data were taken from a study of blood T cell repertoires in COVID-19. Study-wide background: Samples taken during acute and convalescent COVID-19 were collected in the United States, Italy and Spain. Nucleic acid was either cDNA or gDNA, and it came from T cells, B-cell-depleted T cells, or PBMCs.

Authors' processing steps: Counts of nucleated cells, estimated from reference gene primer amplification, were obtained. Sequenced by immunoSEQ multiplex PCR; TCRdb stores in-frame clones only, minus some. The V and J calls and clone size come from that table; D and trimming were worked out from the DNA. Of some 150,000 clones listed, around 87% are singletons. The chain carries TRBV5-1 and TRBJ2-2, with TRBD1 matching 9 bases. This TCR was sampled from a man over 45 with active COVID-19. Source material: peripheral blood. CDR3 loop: CASSLVRTGDTGELFF. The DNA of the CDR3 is TGCGCCAGCAGCTTGGTCAGGACAGGGGACACCGGGGAGCTGTTTTTT.